These 8 T cell receptor beta chains originate from one sample sequenced in a study of T cells in Graves' hyperthyroidism and ophthalmopathy. What was amplified from RNA transcripts were TCR beta CDR3 regions. Initially, a first-round RT-PCR of the TCR CDR3 employed the HTBI primer set. In TCRdb, the multiplex PCR reads were re-called with MiXCR into one record per CDR3 protein. The table has roughly 200,000 distinct CDR3 sequences, 18% seen once; the top ten hold around 43%. Specimen: blood. Receptors originate from a man aged 35 to 55 with Graves' hyperthyroidism.

There are many counts of this clonotype. V and J are TRBV5-1 and TRBJ2-5, with 10 bases that match TRBD2. CDR1 and CDR2 from the germline V gene are SGHRS and YFSETQ. There are 15 residues in the CDR3. V lost 4 bases to trimming and J lost 7 bases; unmatched junction nucleotides: 10. In DNA form, the CDR3 reads TGCGCCAGCAGCCTCGAGCGGGGGGGCCGGGGGACCCAGTACTTC. It codes for CASSLERGGRGTQYF.

This chain joins TRBV7-3 and TRBJ2-3; D is possibly TRBD2 (6 bases). Germline V lookup: CDR1 SGHTA, CDR2 FQGTGA. V was cut by 0 bases and J by 12 bases, with 10 bases left in between. CDR3 length equals 12 residues. CDR3 DNA sequence: TGTGCCAGCAGCTTAACTGGCGGGGTTCAGTATTTT. Translating gives CASSLTGGVQYF.

The sample holds many counts of this clonotype. The rearrangement joins TRBV20-1 to TRBJ2-5; 7 bases match TRBD1. The CDR3 loop spans 12 amino acids. Per germline, CDR1 DFQATT and CDR2 SNEGSKA (reference sequence). The ends lost 3 bases at V and 5 bases at J; junction bases unmatched: 3. For the CDR3, the DNA is TGCAGTGCTAGGAGACAGGGCGAGACCCAGTACTTC. This sequence encodes CSARRQGETQYF.

This clonotype was seen at least ten times. This chain connects TRBV18 to TRBJ2-7; tentative D call: TRBD1 (6 bases). Trimming removed 3 bases at V and 3 bases at J, with 9 bases between. The CDR3 contains 13 residues. Germline CDR1 reads KGHSH; CDR2 reads LQKENI. The CDR3 is CASSPTGVYEQYF. The CDR3 DNA reads as TGTGCCAGCTCACCGACAGGCGTCTACGAGCAGTACTTC.

This clonotype was picked up many times. The chain uses TRBV7-3 and TRBJ2-2; 9 bases are shared with TRBD1. Germline V gene sequence: CDR1 SGHTA, CDR2 FQGTGA. The junction had 3 bases not matched to a gene; V was cut back by 4 bases and J by 3 bases. The CDR3 is 15 amino acids. CDR3 nucleotide sequence: TGTGCCAGCAGCTCGAGACAGGGGGACACCGGGGAGCTGTTTTTT. It translates to CASSSRQGDTGELFF. Looking up the rest from reference TRBV7-3 and TRBJ2-2 gives the full variable domain: GAGVSQTPSNKVTEKGKYVELRCDPISGHTALYWYRQSLGQGPEFLIYFQGTGAADDSGLPNDRFFAVRPEGSVSTLKIQRTERGDSAVYLCASSSRQGDTGELFFGEGSRLTVL.

This clonotype was seen just once. The gene calls are TRBV19 and TRBJ1-5; D unclear. The germline V gene encodes CDR1 LNHDA and CDR2 SQIVND (reference sequence). CDR3 length: 13 residues. The V end was cut by 5 bases, the J end by 4 bases, with 9 bases between. The CDR3 spells CASSRSRNQPQHF. For the CDR3, the DNA is TGTGCCAGTAGTCGCTCCCGGAATCAGCCCCAGCATTTT.

This clonotype was observed many times. The rearrangement uses TRBV12-3 or TRBV12-4 and TRBJ1-6; D remains ambiguous. Trimming took off 5 bases at V and 5 bases at J, with 10 bases between the two ends. The CDR3 is 14 amino acids. The CDR3 spells CASSENSDNSPLHF. The CDR3 nucleotides are TGTGCCAGCAGTGAGAACAGTGATAATTCACCCCTCCACTTT.

This clonotype was counted ten times or more. The genes are TRBV2 and TRBJ1-1; 8 positions agree with TRBD1. V was pared by 8 bases and J by 4 bases, with 6 bases of the junction left unmatched. The CDR3 has 13 residues. Germline CDR1 and CDR2: SNHLY and FYNNEI. The CDR3 loop reads CASGQGAGTEAFF. The CDR3 region has the DNA TGTGCCAGCGGACAGGGCGCCGGCACTGAAGCTTTCTTT.